This TCR beta chain was sequenced during a study of human T cells and chemical hapten exposure. Study at large: The cohort included alopecia areata under or over 50% scalp, totalis and universalis. Study results and limitations: A positive correlation with patch test score was found for PT1 expanded TCR counts.

V dropped 3 bases and J dropped 0 bases, with 11 bases sitting between them. From germline, CDR1 is MGHDK and CDR2 SYGVNS. This CDR3 spans 16 amino acids. Time point indicated: pre-sensitization, week 0. As for treatment: therapeutic diphenylcyclopropenone sensitization with weekly scalp DPC. Donors, patients with alopecia ranging from 18 to 70 years old and judged suitable for DPC, provided samples. As regards this clonotype: Its antigen is unknown. A much larger clone differs from this one at a single base, so this may be a read error.

The library put unique molecular identifiers onto individual cDNA molecules. One entry per CDR3 protein results from TCRdb running MiXCR on the RACE reads. The table has 85,000 to 100,000 distinct CDR3 sequences, roughly a tenth seen once. Specimen: whole blood, collected in connection with sensitization to the hapten diphenylcyclopropenone (DPC). The sequence derives from an older woman with alopecia areata. Some clones in this sample may be carry-over from other donors' samples. This sequence joins TRBV25-1 and TRBJ1-4; D is unresolved. CDR3 loop: CASSEPAYATNEKLFF. The CDR3 nucleotides read TGTGCCAGCAGTGAGCCGGCGTACGCAACTAATGAAAAACTGTTTTTT. Using reference TRBV25-1 and TRBJ1-4 for the parts outside the CDR3, the full variable domain is EADIYQTPRYLVIGTGKKITLECSQTMGHDKMYWYQQDPGMELHLIHYSYGVNSTEKGDLSSESTVSRIRTEHFPLTLESARPSHTSQYLCASSEPAYATNEKLFFGSGTQLSVL.